This TCR beta chain was retrieved from a study of cytotoxic CD8 clonotypes in ibrutinib-treated CLL. Overall study context: Patients: some eleven relapsed/refractory, roughly 16 treatment-naive, some 18 IGHV unmutated. Average yields of around 230,000 productive templates and approximately 100,000 productive rearrangements characterized the samples. Points from the study as a whole: At the start, clonality exceeded age-matched healthy donors and followed circulating CD8+ T-cell counts. The study found clonality rose at ibrutinib response, then fell toward baseline at progression.

This clone has more than one count but fewer than ten. Its target is unknown. V was pared by 5 bases and J by 3 bases, with 7 bases between. The CDR3 runs 12 residues. The germline V gene encodes CDR1 LGHNT and CDR2 FRNRAP. The repertoire was sequenced with immunoSEQ multiplex PCR; TCRdb's copy has only in-frame clones and lacks some. In the table there are approximately 210,000 clones, about 72% of which are singletons. The chain is built from TRBV12-5 and TRBJ1-2, with D uncertain. The sample consisted of PBMCs, taken after 24 months of ibrutinib treatment. This clonotype was obtained from a human donor with chronic lymphocytic leukemia. The CDR3 is CASGLEYYGYTF. The CDR3, as DNA: TGTGCTAGTGGTCTGGAGTACTATGGCTACACCTTC.